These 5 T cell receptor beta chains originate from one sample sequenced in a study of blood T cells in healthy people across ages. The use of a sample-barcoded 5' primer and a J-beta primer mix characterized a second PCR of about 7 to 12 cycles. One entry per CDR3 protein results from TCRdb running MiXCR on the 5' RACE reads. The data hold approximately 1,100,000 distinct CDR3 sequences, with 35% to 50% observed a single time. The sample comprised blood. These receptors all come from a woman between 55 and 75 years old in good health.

The CDR3 spells CASARGLGSKGQYF. DNA of the CDR3: TGTGCTAGTGCCCGGGGACTAGGGTCGAAAGGCCAGTACTTC. The chain couples TRBV12-5 to TRBJ2-5; 8 bases match TRBD2. The CDR3 runs to 14 residues. Germline CDR1 is LGHNT and CDR2 is FRNRAP. After removal of 7 bases from V and 10 bases from J, the junction contained 14 bases not matched to a gene.

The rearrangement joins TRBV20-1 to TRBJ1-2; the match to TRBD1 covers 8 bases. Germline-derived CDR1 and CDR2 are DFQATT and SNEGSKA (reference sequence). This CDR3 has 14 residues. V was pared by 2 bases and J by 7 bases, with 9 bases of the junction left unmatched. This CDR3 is CSARPFQGAGGYTF. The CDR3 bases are TGCAGTGCTAGACCCTTCCAGGGGGCAGGTGGCTACACCTTC.

This CDR3 is CASSLGQFVEQYF. The DNA of the CDR3 is TGTGCCAGCAGCTTAGGACAGTTTGTGGAGCAGTACTTC. J is TRBJ2-7 and V is TRBV7-9; D might be TRBD1 (5 bases). Germline-derived CDR1 and CDR2 are SEHNR and FQNEAQ (reference sequence). The V end was cut by 1 base, the J end by 7 bases, with 11 bases between. The CDR3 spans 13 residues.

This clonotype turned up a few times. This chain's CDR3 is CASVPTGGGHYGYTF. The CDR3, as DNA: TGTGCCAGCGTACCTACAGGGGGTGGACACTATGGCTACACCTTC. The chain uses TRBV28 and TRBJ1-2; 8 nucleotides line up with TRBD1. The V gene's germline CDR1 is MDHEN and CDR2 SYDVKM. The junction had 11 bases not matched to a gene; V was cut back by 8 bases and J by 3 bases. The CDR3 contains 15 residues.

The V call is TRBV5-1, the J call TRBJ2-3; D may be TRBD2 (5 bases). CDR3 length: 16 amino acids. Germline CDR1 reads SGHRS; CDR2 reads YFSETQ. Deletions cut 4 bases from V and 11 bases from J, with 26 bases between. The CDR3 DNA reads TGCGCCAGCAGCCCCAACCTGGGGAGTGGACCTTGTGTGCAGTATTTT. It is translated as CASSPNLGSGPCVQYF.